This T cell receptor (beta chain) was profiled in a study of blood T cell repertoires in COVID-19. The length of the CDR3 is 18 residues. Unmatched junction bases numbered 16, after V lost 5 bases and J lost 5 bases. CDR1 is SGHNT, CDR2 YENEEA, per germline. Data came from immunoSEQ multiplex PCR; TCRdb stores just in-frame clones and leaves some out. The sample lists about half a million clones, approximately 92% occurring once. The sequenced sample consisted of peripheral blood. This rearrangement joins TRBV11-3 to TRBJ2-3; the match to TRBD2 covers 10 bases. This receptor was obtained from a man aged 18 to 29 with COVID-19, enrolled during active disease. This chain's CDR3 is CASSEGLTAGGPRDTQYF. CDR3 DNA sequence: TGTGCCAGCAGCGAAGGACTAACAGCGGGGGGGCCAAGAGATACGCAGTATTTT. The full variable domain, completed using reference TRBV11-3 and TRBJ2-3, is EAGVVQSPRYKIIEKKQPVAFWCNPISGHNTLYWYLQNLGQGPELLIRYENEEAVDDSQLPKDRFSAERLKGVDSTLKIQPAELGDSAVYLCASSEGLTAGGPRDTQYFGPGTRLTVL.